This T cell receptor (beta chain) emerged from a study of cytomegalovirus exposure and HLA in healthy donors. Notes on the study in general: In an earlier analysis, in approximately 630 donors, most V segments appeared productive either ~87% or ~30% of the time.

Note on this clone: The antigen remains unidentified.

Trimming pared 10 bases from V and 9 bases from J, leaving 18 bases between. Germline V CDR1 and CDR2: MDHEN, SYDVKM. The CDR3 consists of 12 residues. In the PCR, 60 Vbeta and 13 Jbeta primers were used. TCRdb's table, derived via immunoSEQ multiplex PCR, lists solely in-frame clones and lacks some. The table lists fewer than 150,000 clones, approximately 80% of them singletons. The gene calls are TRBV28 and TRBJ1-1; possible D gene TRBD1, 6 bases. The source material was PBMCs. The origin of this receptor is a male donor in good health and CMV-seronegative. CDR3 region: CATTGERLKAFF. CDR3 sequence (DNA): TGTGCCACGACAGGTGAGAGACTGAAAGCTTTCTTT.